This TCR beta chain originates from a study of cytomegalovirus exposure and HLA in healthy donors. Study findings and constraints: Cytomegalovirus-associated TCR beta chains were listed, numbering roughly 150.

The donors belonged to the roughly 110-subject validation cohort, separate from the roughly 600-subject first cohort. Remarks on this clone: The antigen remains undetermined.

TCRdb keeps only in-frame clones here, not all; method: immunoSEQ multiplex PCR. The data hold about 250,000 clones, with roughly 89% observed a single time. Germline trimming cut 5 bases from V and 10 bases from J; bases unmatched to any gene: 2. Germline loops: CDR1 MDHEN, CDR2 SYDVKM. The CDR3 totals 11 residues. Sequencing was performed on PBMCs. The origin of this receptor is a man younger than 35 in good health and CMV-seronegative. The chain recombines TRBV28 with TRBJ2-1; TRBD1 matches at 7 bases. Here the CDR3 reads CASSTGDEQFF. CDR3 nucleotides: TGTGCCAGCAGTACAGGGGACGAGCAGTTCTTC.